The 9 T cell receptor beta chains below come from one sample, sequenced in a study of OX40 agonist ivuxolimab in advanced cancers. Clones were read by immunoSEQ multiplex PCR, and TCRdb kept only the in-frame ones, dropping some. This sample yields fewer than 65,000 clones, of which 85% to 90% are seen a single time; 11% belongs to the top ten. Sequencing was performed on CD4+ or CD8+ T cells sorted from blood, taken in a trial of the OX40 agonist ivuxolimab. The receptors here all came from an adult with an advanced solid tumor such as melanoma, head and neck, liver or kidney cancer.

V usage is TRBV7-2 and J usage is TRBJ2-7; D is uncertain. The CDR3 is 14 residues long. Germline V gives CDR1 SGHTA, CDR2 FQGNSA. The V end lost 4 bases, the J end lost 0 bases, and 10 bases lay between the germline ends. CDR3 sequence (DNA): TGTGCCAGCAGCTCCCTCGACGGCTCCTACGAGCAGTACTTC. Its protein product is CASSSLDGSYEQYF.

In its sample, this clone was seen once. The chain links TRBV6-1 to TRBJ1-6, with a possible D match to TRBD1 (6 bases). The germline gives CDR1 MNHNS, CDR2 SASEGT. With 3 bases removed from V and 10 bases from J, the gap between germline ends came to 10 bases. The CDR3 consists of 13 residues. CDR3 sequence (DNA): TGTGCCAGCAGTGACCACAGGGACTCACCCCTCCACTTT. Its protein is CASSDHRDSPLHF.

This clone has more than one count but fewer than ten. The chain has TRBV2 and TRBJ1-2; D gene ambiguous. The CDR3 is made up of 13 amino acids. Germline CDR1 and CDR2: SNHLY and FYNNEI. V was shortened by 2 bases and J by 5 bases, with 9 bases between the two germline ends. The CDR3 DNA reads as TGTGCCAGCAGTGAACTGGCCGGATATGGCTACACCTTC. This translates into CASSELAGYGYTF. Using reference TRBV2 and TRBJ1-2 for the parts outside the CDR3, the full variable domain is EPEVTQTPSHQVTQMGQEVILRCVPISNHLYFYWYRQILGQKVEFLVSFYNNEISEKSEIFDDQFSVERPDGSNFTLKIRSTKLEDSAMYFCASSELAGYGYTFGSGTRLTVV.

The chain recombines TRBV10-3 with TRBJ2-2; 7 bases line up with TRBD1. The CDR3 has 14 residues. CDR1 and CDR2 (germline): ENHRY, SYGVKD. Trimming at V came to 6 bases and at J to 7 bases, leaving 8 bases not matched to a gene. CDR3 in amino acids: CAIRDREHNGELFF. In DNA form, the CDR3 reads TGTGCCATCAGAGACAGGGAGCACAACGGGGAGCTGTTTTTT.

The chain couples TRBV7-9 to TRBJ2-7; maybe TRBD2 (5 bases). Trimming took off 8 bases at V and 4 bases at J, with 12 bases between the two ends. CDR3 size: 12 residues. Germline CDR1 is SEHNR and CDR2 is FQNEAQ (reference sequence). The CDR3 here is CASSWAGYEQYF. CDR3 DNA sequence: TGTGCCAGCTCCTGGGCGGGTTACGAGCAGTACTTC.

V usage is TRBV6-5 and J usage is TRBJ1-1; unclear D gene. The CDR3 extends over 14 amino acids. Trimming pared 0 bases from V and 2 bases from J, leaving 7 bases between. The V gene's germline CDR1 is MNHEY and CDR2 SVGAGI. The chain's CDR3 is CASSYSNLNTEAFF. The CDR3 DNA reads as TGTGCCAGCAGTTACTCGAATCTTAACACTGAAGCTTTCTTT.

The V gene is TRBV7-9, the J gene TRBJ1-3; unclear D gene. The germline gives CDR1 SEHNR, CDR2 FQNEAQ (reference sequence). This CDR3 spans 12 amino acids. V was shortened by 1 base and J by 4 bases, with 2 bases between the two germline ends. CDR3 sequence: CASSLEGNTIYF. The CDR3 DNA follows: TGTGCCAGCAGCTTAGAAGGAAACACCATATATTTT.

By sample fraction, this clone is medium-sized. This chain connects TRBV28 to TRBJ1-5; D gene ambiguous. CDR3 length: 15 amino acids. V was pared by 3 bases and J by 3 bases, with 12 bases between. Germline assignment: CDR1 MDHEN and CDR2 SYDVKM. The CDR3 spells CASSLVTASNQPQHF. The CDR3 DNA reads as TGTGCCAGCAGTTTGGTAACAGCTTCCAATCAGCCCCAGCATTTT. The whole variable domain, remainder taken from reference TRBV28 and TRBJ1-5, is DVKVTQSSRYLVKRTGEKVFLECVQDMDHENMFWYRQDPGLGLRLIYFSYDVKMKEKGDIPEGYSVSREKKERFSLILESASTNQTSMYLCASSLVTASNQPQHFGDGTRLSIL.

V is TRBV5-1 and J is TRBJ2-7; possible D gene TRBD1, 6 bases. V shed 2 bases and J shed 3 bases, with 15 bases lying between them. CDR3 length: 15 residues. Germline V CDR1 and CDR2: SGHRS, YFSETQ. The CDR3 sequence is CASSFSAGVDYEQYF. The CDR3 nucleotides read TGCGCCAGCAGCTTTAGTGCAGGGGTGGACTACGAGCAGTACTTC.